The 30 T cell receptor beta chains below were found in one sample sequenced in a study of radiation and T cells in renal cell carcinoma. Time point noted: blood 4 weeks post-SBRT, at nephrectomy. Treatment: 15 Gy SBRT to primary tumor, nephrectomy 4 weeks later. Only in-frame clones appear in the TCRdb table, and some are missing; sequencing was by immunoSEQ multiplex PCR. In the table there are tens of thousands of clones, around four fifths of which are singletons. The source was blood, collected from a patient whose treatment included radiotherapy and nephrectomy. These receptors were taken from a man aged 50-59 years with renal cell carcinoma.

The chain links TRBV6-6 to TRBJ1-1, with TRBD1 matching 9 bases. Per the germline V gene, CDR1 is MNHNY and CDR2 is SVGAGI (reference sequence). With 7 bases clipped from V and 0 bases from J, the junction kept 9 bases outside the gene matches. The CDR3 length is 16 residues. The CDR3 DNA reads TGTGCCAGCACTGACAGGGGGGTCCTAATGAACACTGAAGCTTTCTTT. Its translation is CASTDRGVLMNTEAFF.

The count of this clone is one. The V gene is TRBV5-1, the J gene TRBJ2-1; 11 bases line up with TRBD2. J lost 5 bases, V lost 4 bases, and 5 bases had no gene match. CDR3 size: 15 residues. Germline V gene data show CDR1 as SGHRS and CDR2 as YFSETQ. This CDR3 is CASSISGRENNEQFF. The CDR3 nucleotides read TGCGCCAGCAGCATTAGCGGGAGGGAAAACAATGAGCAGTTCTTC.

This chain links TRBV2 with TRBJ2-1; 16 nucleotides line up with TRBD2. The CDR3 has 18 amino acids. Looked up from germline, CDR1 is SNHLY and CDR2 is FYNNEI. V dropped 8 bases and J dropped 7; count of bases not matched to a gene: 14. The CDR3 loop reads CASSEGRGLAGGPNEQFF. The CDR3 DNA reads as TGTGCCAGCTCTGAAGGCCGGGGACTAGCGGGAGGGCCGAATGAGCAGTTCTTC.

The table lists this clone with a few counts. The J gene is TRBJ1-1, the V gene TRBV7-9; 10 bases fit TRBD1. The length of the CDR3 is 14 residues. CDR1 is SEHNR, CDR2 FQNEAQ, per germline (reference sequence). Losses at the gene ends were 5 bases for V and 7 bases for J; bases not matched to a gene: 7. The CDR3 nucleotides read TGTGCCAGCAGCATTGGGACAGGGGAATTTGAAGCTTTCTTT. It codes for CASSIGTGEFEAFF.

The chain has TRBV9 and TRBJ2-3; the match to TRBD1 covers 9 bases. Germline-derived CDR1 and CDR2 are SGDLS and YYNGEE. J was trimmed by 0 bases and V by 1 base; bases with no gene match: 12. The CDR3 is 19 residues long. CDR3 nucleotides: TGTGCCAGCAGCGTATCGACCGGGACAGGGTTTACGAGCACAGATACGCAGTATTTT. It specifies CASSVSTGTGFTSTDTQYF.

V gene TRBV7-2 combines with J gene TRBJ2-7; 7 bases agree with TRBD2. The CDR3 has 16 residues. The junction had 10 bases not matched to a gene; V was cut back by 5 bases and J by 0 bases. The V gene's germline CDR1 is SGHTA and CDR2 FQGNSA. The CDR3 loop is CASSQHAGESSYEQYF. The DNA for the CDR3 is TGTGCCAGCAGCCAACATGCGGGGGAGAGCTCCTACGAGCAGTACTTC.

The chain combines TRBV30 with TRBJ1-6, with TRBD1 identical over 9 bases. Germline V CDR1 and CDR2: GTSNPN, SVGIG (reference sequence). This CDR3 is built from 19 residues. J lost 0 bases, V lost 0 bases, and 9 bases had no gene match. In DNA form, the CDR3 reads TGTGCCTGGAGTGTCGCGGGACAGGGACTTCTCTCCTATAATTCACCCCTCCACTTT. This sequence encodes CAWSVAGQGLLSYNSPLHF.

This clone was recorded only once. The CDR3, as DNA: TGTGCCAGCAGACTAGCGGGAGGGGATACGCAGTATTTT. This encodes CASRLAGGDTQYF. The chain has TRBV28 and TRBJ2-3; TRBD2 agrees at 13 bases. The CDR3 length is 13 residues. Germline V gives CDR1 MDHEN, CDR2 SYDVKM. V lost 6 bases to trimming and J lost 6 bases; unmatched junction nucleotides: 0.

This clone has a single count. The rearrangement joins TRBV6-5 to TRBJ2-7; TRBD1 might be the D (6 bases). The germline CDR1 and CDR2 sequences are MNHEY and SVGAGI. This CDR3 comprises 14 residues. Trimming cost V 5 bases and J 3 bases, with 14 bases left between them. CDR3 amino acids: CASSHGTRSYEQYF. As DNA, the CDR3 is TGTGCCAGCAGTCACGGGACAAGGAGCTACGAGCAGTACTTC.

There are a few counts of this clone. This chain uses TRBV6-1 with TRBJ1-1; D is ambiguous. The CDR3 contains 12 residues. The germline V gene has CDR1 MNHNS and CDR2 SASEGT. V dropped 9 bases and J dropped 0 bases, with 8 bases sitting between them. CDR3 nucleotides: TGTGCCAGTTCAAAGCTGAACACTGAAGCTTTCTTT. Its translation is CASSKLNTEAFF.

This sequence joins TRBV30 and TRBJ2-3; 7 bases align to TRBD2. V was pared by 0 bases and J by 3 bases, with 6 bases of the junction left unmatched. The CDR3 is 15 residues long. Germline lookup yields CDR1 GTSNPN and CDR2 SVGIG (reference sequence). DNA of the CDR3: TGTGCCTGGAGTGTAAGATTCGGGGGGACAGATACGCAGTATTTT. This encodes CAWSVRFGGTDTQYF.

The rearrangement links TRBV27 to TRBJ1-4; unclear D gene. The CDR3 sequence is 14 residues long. From germline, CDR1 is MNHEY and CDR2 SMNVEV (reference sequence). Between the trimmed V and J ends, which lost 2 bases and 2 bases, there was a span of 6 bases. CDR3 protein: CASSLEGTNEKLFF. Written as DNA, the CDR3 is TGTGCCAGCAGTTTAGAGGGCACTAATGAAAAACTGTTTTTT.

CDR3 protein: CASSPDGYTEAFF. The CDR3 nucleotides read TGTGCCAGCAGCCCCGACGGTTACACTGAAGCTTTCTTT. V is TRBV7-2 and J is TRBJ1-1; D is unclear. The CDR3 loop spans 13 amino acids. V shed 5 bases and J shed 3 bases, with 10 bases lying between them. Germline CDR1 reads SGHTA; CDR2 reads FQGNSA.

The V call is TRBV19, the J call TRBJ2-5; D unclear. Germline values: CDR1 LNHDA, CDR2 SQIVND (reference sequence). Trimming removed 4 bases at V and 1 base at J, with 7 bases between. This CDR3 has 13 amino acids. CDR3 DNA: TGTGCCAGTAGTAACATTGCCCAAGAGACCCAGTACTTC. Encoded protein: CASSNIAQETQYF.

The chain is built from TRBV7-9 and TRBJ2-3, with 9 bases matching TRBD1. The V and J ends lost 5 bases and 2 bases, in that order; junction bases with no gene match: 5. CDR3 length: 15 amino acids. Germline V gene lookup returns CDR1 SEHNR and CDR2 FQNEAQ (reference sequence). In DNA, the CDR3 is TGTGCCAGCAGCGGAACAGGGGGCCTCACAGATACGCAGTATTTT. It specifies CASSGTGGLTDTQYF.

This chain uses TRBV5-8 with TRBJ2-2; D may be TRBD2 (6 bases). Germline V CDR1 and CDR2: SGHTS, YDEGEE. CDR3 length equals 17 residues. V lost 4 bases and J 2 bases, leaving 18 bases between the germline ends. The CDR3 is CASSRPVASANTGELFF. The CDR3 DNA is TGTGCCAGCAGCCGCCCAGTGGCTAGCGCTAACACCGGGGAGCTGTTTTTT.

J is TRBJ2-7 and V is TRBV6-1, with no clear D. V was clipped by 3 bases and J by 3 bases, with 6 bases between them. CDR3 length: 12 amino acids. Germline CDR1 and CDR2: MNHNS and SASEGT. CDR3 DNA sequence: TGTGCCAGCAGTGACACTTTCTACGAGCAGTACTTC. Its protein is CASSDTFYEQYF.

The rearrangement joins TRBV5-4 to TRBJ1-3; maybe TRBD1 (5 bases). V was clipped by 5 bases and J by 2 bases, with 14 bases between them. The length of the CDR3 is 15 residues. Germline CDR1 SGHNT, CDR2 YYREEE (reference sequence). For the CDR3, the DNA is TGTGCCAGCAGTATAGATCAGGGAACTGGAAACACCATATATTTT. The encoded protein is CASSIDQGTGNTIYF.

The CDR3 coding sequence is TGCGCCAGCAGCCAAGCGGGGGAGAGCTATGGCTACACCTTC. Protein sequence: CASSQAGESYGYTF. J is TRBJ1-2 and V is TRBV4-1, with D maybe TRBD1 (5 bases). CDR3 size: 14 residues. Trimming removed 1 base from V and 4 bases from J, with 10 bases in between. Germline V CDR1 and CDR2: MGHRA, YSYEKL.

This chain connects TRBV11-3 to TRBJ2-1, with D maybe TRBD1 (5 bases). The CDR3 is 13 residues long. Germline values: CDR1 SGHNT, CDR2 YENEEA. Trimming stripped 4 bases from V and 7 bases from J, with 11 bases between. CDR3 loop: CASSSEDINEQFF. The CDR3, as DNA: TGTGCCAGCAGCTCCGAGGACATAAATGAGCAGTTCTTC.

This chain uses TRBV7-8 with TRBJ2-1, with TRBD2 matching over 11 bases. This CDR3 has 17 residues. Germline trimming cut 3 bases from V and 2 bases from J; bases unmatched to any gene: 6. CDR1 SGHVS and CDR2 FQNEAQ come from the germline V gene. The CDR3 protein is CASSFFSGGAAYNEQFF. The CDR3, as DNA: TGTGCCAGCAGCTTTTTTAGCGGGGGGGCCGCCTACAATGAGCAGTTCTTC.

The V and J genes are TRBV11-1 and TRBJ1-6; D call uncertain. This CDR3 spans 19 amino acids. CDR1 and CDR2 from the germline V gene are SGHAT and FQDESV (reference sequence). Trimming left V 4 bases short and J 0 bases short, with 19 bases between. The DNA for the CDR3 is TGTGCCAGCAGCTCCGGGCCCGTCGAAGGGAGCTCCTATAATTCACCCCTCCACTTT. Its protein product is CASSSGPVEGSSYNSPLHF.

The J gene is TRBJ2-1, the V gene TRBV10-3; 8 bases map to TRBD2. Germline V lookup: CDR1 ENHRY, CDR2 SYGVKD. V gave up 4 bases and J gave up 7 bases; unmatched junction bases: 9. The CDR3 totals 15 residues. CDR3 sequence: CAISAPGGGRNEQFF. DNA for the CDR3: TGTGCCATCAGTGCACCGGGGGGGGGCCGTAATGAGCAGTTCTTC.

The chain couples TRBV7-2 to TRBJ1-1; no reliable D call. Trimming stripped 0 bases from V and 1 base from J, with 12 bases between. The germline V gene encodes CDR1 SGHTA and CDR2 FQGNSA. CDR3 size: 16 residues. The CDR3 region is CASSLALGSWNTEAFF. CDR3 sequence (DNA): TGTGCCAGCAGCTTAGCCCTGGGCAGCTGGAACACTGAAGCTTTCTTT. The full variable domain, with the rest looked up from reference TRBV7-2 and TRBJ1-1, is GAGVSQSPSNKVTEKGKDVELRCDPISGHTALYWYRQSLGQGLEFLIYFQGNSAPDKSGLPSDRFSAERTGGSVSTLTIQRTQQEDSAVYLCASSLALGSWNTEAFFGQGTRLTVV.

The gene calls are TRBV9 and TRBJ1-2, with D possibly being TRBD1 (5 bases). The V gene lost 0 bases and the J gene lost 5 bases, with 11 bases spanning the gap. In germline, CDR1 is SGDLS, CDR2 YYNGEE. This CDR3 spans 14 amino acids. This CDR3 is CASSVGTHTYGYTF. The CDR3 DNA reads as TGTGCCAGCAGCGTAGGGACACACACTTATGGCTACACCTTC.

This chain connects TRBV5-4 to TRBJ2-1; the D is unclear. The CDR3 runs 13 residues. CDR1 is SGHNT, CDR2 YYREEE, per germline (reference sequence). Trimming cost V 0 bases and J 8 bases, with 9 bases left between them. The chain's CDR3 is CASSLALRDEQFF. CDR3 coding DNA: TGTGCCAGCAGCTTGGCCCTTAGAGATGAGCAGTTCTTC.

This clone was counted a single time. The CDR3 protein is CASTRFLTGTYEQYF. The CDR3 DNA follows: TGCGCCAGCACCCGGTTCTTGACGGGAACCTACGAGCAGTACTTC. The chain couples TRBV10-2 to TRBJ2-7; TRBD2 is a possible D gene (5 bases). With 7 bases removed from V and 2 bases from J, the gap between germline ends came to 18 bases. CDR1 and CDR2 from the germline V gene are WSHSY and SAAADI. This CDR3 spans 15 amino acids.

The V gene is TRBV5-6, the J gene TRBJ2-1; 11 bases map to TRBD1. This CDR3 contains 14 residues. Per germline, CDR1 SGHDT and CDR2 YYEEEE. V was clipped by 0 bases and J by 9 bases; unmatched bases: 2. CDR3 in amino acids: CASSLGDRGAEQFF. The CDR3 nucleotides read TGTGCCAGCAGCTTGGGGGACAGGGGGGCTGAGCAGTTCTTC.

The genes are TRBV7-9 and TRBJ2-3; 12 nucleotides agree with TRBD2. The V and J ends lost 5 bases and 0 bases, in that order; junction bases with no gene match: 3. The CDR3 length is 16 residues. Germline V gives CDR1 SEHNR, CDR2 FQNEAQ (reference sequence). Written as DNA, the CDR3 is TGTGCCAGCAGCGGGGGGACTAGCGGGAGCACAGATACGCAGTATTTT. Translated, it gives CASSGGTSGSTDTQYF.

This rearrangement joins TRBV29-1 to TRBJ2-3; D uncertain. V lost 0 bases, J lost 6 bases, and 7 bases lay in between. The CDR3 has 12 residues. Germline V gene lookup returns CDR1 SQVTM and CDR2 ANQGSEA. CDR3 sequence reads: CSVEDRMDTQYF. DNA for the CDR3: TGCAGCGTTGAAGATCGGATGGATACGCAGTATTTT.